This TCR beta chain was sequenced in a study of a mutant IDH1 vaccine in newly diagnosed glioma (dated by TCRdb to about 2021). Study-level background: Patients were given eight vaccinations, in weeks 1, 3, 5, 7, 11, 15, 19 and 23, which matched visits V03 through V10. In the chemotherapy-containing groups, vaccination started alongside temozolomide cycles, whereas in patients who had radiotherapy alone it started 4-6 weeks after radiotherapy. Of the 25 to 35 treated patients, about 62% were male and about 40% were female, and a mean age of 40.4 years was recorded. Before enrollment, most patients had been given radiochemotherapy with temozolomide as standard therapy, while the rest had received either radiotherapy alone or temozolomide alone. Peripheral blood was drawn at six visits: V03 (baseline), V05, V07, V10, V12 and V13. For exploratory analyses, around 26 treated patients had longitudinal TCRB deep sequencing done wherever samples were available.

Turning to this clone: What this receptor recognizes is not known. No much larger clonotype is one base removed from it; base qualities were not supplied.

This specimen's time point label, interpreted: week 23, last vaccination. A 20-mer mutant IDH1 peptide at 300 micrograms in Montanide made up each vaccine dose, which was injected subcutaneously together with topical imiquimod. Newly diagnosed WHO grade 3 or 4 IDH1-mutant astrocytomas showing loss of nuclear ATRX were present in the donors. The samples were drawn from NOA16, a multicentre, single-arm, open-label phase I trial in Germany that tested a mutant IDH1 peptide vaccine in humans for the first time. Genomic DNA for TCRB sequencing was extracted from EDTA blood using the DNeasy Blood and Tissue Kit. From the cysteine up to the phenylalanine, the CDR3 has a length of 14 residues. The DNA shown is the 42-base CDR3, in frame from base 1. The germline V gene supplies CDR1 SGDLS and CDR2 YYNGEE. From V the trimming removes 2 bases and from J it removes 7 bases, while the gene matches leave 1 base of the junction unaccounted for.

Libraries were constructed by the immunoSEQ multiplex PCR assay. Rearranged TCR beta chain sequences were amplified with the hsTCRB Kit following the manufacturer's protocol. An Illumina MiSeq was used to sequence the TCRB libraries. For the original study's pipeline: The kit vendor's proprietary platform handled demultiplexing, trimming and gene mapping. As stored in TCRdb, this immuneACCESS dataset retains in-frame rearrangements with V and J assigned. A fraction of the clones does not appear; measured against another copy, unresolved V genes explain less than half of the discrepancy, and the remainder lacks a known reason. The DNA was the basis for D and trimming; V, J and clone size are from that table. For this sample there are under 50,000 clones; about 91% appear just once. In total, the top ten clones hold 3.9% of the sample. General findings and caveats noted by the study authors: According to the authors, sample limitations meant that analyses of patient blood samples could not be reproduced. Pseudoprogression seemed to be unrelated to changes in the top peripheral T cell clonotypes found by TCRB sequencing. Vaccine-induced immune responses across multiple MHC alleles were detected in approximately 93% of patients. Availability determined which PBMC samples were chosen for TCRB deep sequencing.

The sequence was collected from a man aged 50 to 59 with glioma. Recombination joined TRBV9 with TRBJ2-7; 15 bases in between match TRBD2. The material sequenced was PBMCs, taken from a glioma patient whose treatment included an IDH1 peptide vaccine. The DNA is as follows: TGTGCCAGCAGCGTGGGACTAGCGGGAGGAGAGCAGTACTTC. It specifies CASSVGLAGGEQYF. The variable domain in full, with residues beyond the CDR3 obtained from the reference TRBV9 and TRBJ2-7 genes, is DSGVTQTPKHLITATGQRVTLRCSPRSGDLSVYWYQQSLDQGLQFLIQYYNGEERAKGNILERFSAQQFPDLHSELNLSSLELGDSALYFCASSVGLAGGEQYFGPGTRLTVT.